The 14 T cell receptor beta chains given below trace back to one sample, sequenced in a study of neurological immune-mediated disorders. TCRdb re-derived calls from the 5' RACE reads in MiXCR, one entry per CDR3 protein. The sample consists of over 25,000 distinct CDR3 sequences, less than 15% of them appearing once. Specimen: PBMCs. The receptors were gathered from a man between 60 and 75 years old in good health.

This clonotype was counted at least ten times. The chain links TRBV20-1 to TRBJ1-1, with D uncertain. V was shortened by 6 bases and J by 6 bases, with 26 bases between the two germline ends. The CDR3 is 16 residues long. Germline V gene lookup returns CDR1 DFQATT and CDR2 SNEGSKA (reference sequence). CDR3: CSAPPGGRTAWSEAFF. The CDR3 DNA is TGCAGTGCCCCCCCGGGAGGCAGGACCGCCTGGTCTGAAGCTTTCTTT.

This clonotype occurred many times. The CDR3 region is CASSLIIQSYEQYF. Here the CDR3 DNA reads TGTGCCAGCAGCTTAATCATCCAGTCCTACGAGCAGTACTTC. This rearrangement joins TRBV7-6 to TRBJ2-7; D remains unclear. Germline-derived CDR1 and CDR2 are SGHVS and FNYEAQ. The length of the CDR3 is 14 residues. V gave up 2 bases and J gave up 1 base, with 9 bases separating them. Filled out from reference TRBV7-6 and TRBJ2-7, the complete variable domain reads GAGVSQSPRYKVTKRGQDVALRCDPISGHVSLYWYRQALGQGPEFLTYFNYEAQQDKSGLPNDRFSAERPEGSISTLTIQRTEQRDSAMYRCASSLIIQSYEQYFGPGTRLTVT.

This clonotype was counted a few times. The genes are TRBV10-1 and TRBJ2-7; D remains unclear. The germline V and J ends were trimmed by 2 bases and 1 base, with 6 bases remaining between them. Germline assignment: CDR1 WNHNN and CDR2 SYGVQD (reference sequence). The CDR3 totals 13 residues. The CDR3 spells CASSESESYEQYF. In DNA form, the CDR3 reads TGCGCCAGCAGTGAGAGCGAATCCTACGAGCAGTACTTC.

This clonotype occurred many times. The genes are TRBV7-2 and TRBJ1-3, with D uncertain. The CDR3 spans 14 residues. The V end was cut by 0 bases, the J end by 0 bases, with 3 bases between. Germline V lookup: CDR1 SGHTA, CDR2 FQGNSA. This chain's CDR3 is CASSLASSGNTIYF. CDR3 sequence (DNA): TGTGCCAGCAGCTTAGCGAGCTCTGGAAACACCATATATTTT. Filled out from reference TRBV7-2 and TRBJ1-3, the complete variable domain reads GAGVSQSPSNKVTEKGKDVELRCDPISGHTALYWYRQSLGQGLEFLIYFQGNSAPDKSGLPSDRFSAERTGGSVSTLTIQRTQQEDSAVYLCASSLASSGNTIYFGEGSWLTVV.

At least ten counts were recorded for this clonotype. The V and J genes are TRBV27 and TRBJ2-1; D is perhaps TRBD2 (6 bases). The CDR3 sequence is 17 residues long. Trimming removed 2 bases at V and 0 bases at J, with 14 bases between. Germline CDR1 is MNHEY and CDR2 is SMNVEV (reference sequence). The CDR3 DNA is TGTGCCAGCAGTTTAGATCCGGGACTTGGCTCCTACAATGAGCAGTTCTTC. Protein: CASSLDPGLGSYNEQFF.

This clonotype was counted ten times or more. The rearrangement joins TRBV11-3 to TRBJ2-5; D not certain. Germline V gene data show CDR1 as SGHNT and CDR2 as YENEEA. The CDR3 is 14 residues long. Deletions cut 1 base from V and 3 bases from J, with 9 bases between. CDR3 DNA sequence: TGTGCCAGCAGCTTAGCTGTCAAAGAAGAGACCCAGTACTTC. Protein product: CASSLAVKEETQYF.

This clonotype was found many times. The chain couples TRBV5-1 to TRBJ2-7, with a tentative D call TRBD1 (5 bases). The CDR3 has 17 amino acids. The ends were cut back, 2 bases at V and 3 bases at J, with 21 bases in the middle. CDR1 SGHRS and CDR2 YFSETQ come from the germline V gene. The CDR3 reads CASSLFVRRQPNYEQYF. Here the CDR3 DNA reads TGCGCCAGCAGCTTATTTGTCCGCCGACAGCCCAACTACGAGCAGTACTTC.

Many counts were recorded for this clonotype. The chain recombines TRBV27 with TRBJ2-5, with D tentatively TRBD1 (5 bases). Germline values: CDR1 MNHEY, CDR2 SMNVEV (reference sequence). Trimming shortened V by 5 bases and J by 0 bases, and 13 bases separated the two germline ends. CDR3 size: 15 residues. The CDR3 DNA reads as TGTGCCAGCAGTCCCAGGGCGGCCAACCAAGAGACCCAGTACTTC. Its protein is CASSPRAANQETQYF.

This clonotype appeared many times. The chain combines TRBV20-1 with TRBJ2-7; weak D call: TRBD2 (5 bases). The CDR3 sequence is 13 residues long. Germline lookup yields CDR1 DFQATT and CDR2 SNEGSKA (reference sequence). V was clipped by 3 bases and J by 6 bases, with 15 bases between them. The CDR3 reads CSASADSVSEQYF. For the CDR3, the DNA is TGCAGTGCTAGTGCGGACTCGGTCTCCGAGCAGTACTTC.

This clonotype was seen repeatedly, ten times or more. The CDR3 sequence is CASSLLGDTEAFF. The CDR3 region has the DNA TGTGCCAGCAGCTTACTGGGGGACACTGAAGCTTTCTTT. This chain connects TRBV7-3 to TRBJ1-1; D perhaps matches TRBD1 (5 bases). The CDR3 length is 13 residues. Germline values: CDR1 SGHTA, CDR2 FQGTGA. V was shortened by 2 bases and J by 3 bases, with 7 bases between the two germline ends. The whole variable domain, filled in from reference TRBV7-3 and TRBJ1-1, reads GAGVSQTPSNKVTEKGKYVELRCDPISGHTALYWYRQSLGQGPEFLIYFQGTGAADDSGLPNDRFFAVRPEGSVSTLKIQRTERGDSAVYLCASSLLGDTEAFFGQGTRLTVV.

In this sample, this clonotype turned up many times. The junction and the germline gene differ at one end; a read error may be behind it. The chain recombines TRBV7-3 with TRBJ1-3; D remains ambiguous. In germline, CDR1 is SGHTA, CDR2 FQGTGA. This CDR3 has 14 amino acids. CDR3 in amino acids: CSSSLTGDGNTIYF. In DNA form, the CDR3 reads TGTTCCAGCAGCTTAACGGGAGACGGAAACACCATATATTTT.

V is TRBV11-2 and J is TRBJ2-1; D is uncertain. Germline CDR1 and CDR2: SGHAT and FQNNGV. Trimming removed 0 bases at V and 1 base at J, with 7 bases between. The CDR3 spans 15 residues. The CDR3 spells CASSLDRVSYNEQFF. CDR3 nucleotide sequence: TGTGCCAGCAGCTTAGATCGGGTTTCCTACAATGAGCAGTTCTTC.

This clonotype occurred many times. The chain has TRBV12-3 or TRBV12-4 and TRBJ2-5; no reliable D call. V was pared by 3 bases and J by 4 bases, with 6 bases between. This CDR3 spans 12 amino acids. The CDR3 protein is CASSFVGETQYF. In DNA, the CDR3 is TGTGCCAGCAGTTTCGTTGGAGAGACCCAGTACTTC.

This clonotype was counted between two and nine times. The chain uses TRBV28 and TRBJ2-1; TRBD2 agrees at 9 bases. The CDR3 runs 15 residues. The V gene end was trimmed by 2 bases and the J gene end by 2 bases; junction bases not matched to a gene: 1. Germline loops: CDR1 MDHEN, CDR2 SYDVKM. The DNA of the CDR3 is TGTGCCAGCAGTTTACCTAGCGGGACCTACAATGAGCAGTTCTTC. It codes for CASSLPSGTYNEQFF.